The entry below gives a single T cell receptor beta chain sequence along with its context. Original processing notes: Counts of nucleated cells, estimated from reference gene primer amplification, were obtained. TCRdb's table, derived via immunoSEQ multiplex PCR, lists solely in-frame clones and lacks some. That table is the source of V, J and clone size, and D and trimming were worked out from the DNA. Among approximately 290,000 clones, about 85% were seen once, and the ten largest hold about 2%. These data come from a study of blood T cell repertoires in COVID-19. CDR3 length: 15 residues. The V and J ends lost 6 bases and 3 bases, in that order; junction bases with no gene match: 9. Germline lookup yields CDR1 MNHEY and CDR2 SMNVEV (reference sequence).

The material sequenced was peripheral blood. The chain is built from TRBV27 and TRBJ2-7, with 9 bases matching TRBD1. This clonotype was obtained from a man between 18 and 29 years old with active or convalescent COVID-19. Here the CDR3 DNA reads TGTGCCAGCAGCTCCCCCGGGACAGGGAACTACGAGCAGTACTTC. Its translation is CASSSPGTGNYEQYF.